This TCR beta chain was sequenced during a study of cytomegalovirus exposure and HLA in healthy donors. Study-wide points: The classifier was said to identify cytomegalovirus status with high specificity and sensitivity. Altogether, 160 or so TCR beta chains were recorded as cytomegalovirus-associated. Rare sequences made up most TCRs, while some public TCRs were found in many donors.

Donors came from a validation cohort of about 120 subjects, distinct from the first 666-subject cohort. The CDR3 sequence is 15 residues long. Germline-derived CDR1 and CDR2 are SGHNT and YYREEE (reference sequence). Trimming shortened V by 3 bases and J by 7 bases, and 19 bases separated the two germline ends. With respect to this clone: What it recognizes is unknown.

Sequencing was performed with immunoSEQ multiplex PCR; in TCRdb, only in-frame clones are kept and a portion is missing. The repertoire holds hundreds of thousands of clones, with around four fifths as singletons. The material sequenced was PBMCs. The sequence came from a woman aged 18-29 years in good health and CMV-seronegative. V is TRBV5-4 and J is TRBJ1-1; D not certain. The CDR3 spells CASSSLRGRKGEAFF. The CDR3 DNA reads TGTGCCAGCAGCTCCCTCCGAGGGAGGAAGGGTGAAGCTTTCTTT.